This T cell receptor (beta chain) was identified in a study of shared clonotypes between healthy human individuals (dated by TCRdb to about 2020). With regard to the full study: The cohort comprised a couple of women and a few men aged 18 to 49 years. Per donor, three plates each were used for CD4 naive and CD4 memory, two for CD8 naive, and one for CD8 memory. To estimate repertoire size and how much clonotype sharing occurs between individuals, the study deeply sequenced the blood TCR repertoires of several healthy adults. To increase sequencing depth and limit assay-specific biases, different laboratories used diverse techniques to prepare libraries and sequence TCR repertoires. Leukapheresis yielded between about 0.85 and 10 billion PBMCs per donor. The full study reports these points: The genetic and exposure-history diversity represented was limited by the small number of donors. When a handful of donors were compared, the shared fraction of clonotypes was about 5.4% for naive CD4, 3.5% to 4% for naive CD8, more than 2% for memory CD4, and around 0.4% for memory CD8. Rarefaction of sorted-subset datasets indicated incomplete sequencing despite the large sequencing depth. Naive subsets generally had larger estimated clonotype richness than memory subsets did. Higher generation probabilities were observed for clonotypes shared by all four sorted-subset donors than for non-shared clonotypes. Sampling was restricted to blood, and TCR repertoires in tissue are likely to differ from TCR repertoires in blood. Pairwise subsampling indicated that sequencing depth was expected to affect the degree of clonotype sharing among donors.

The donors were healthy, HIV-negative adults who had no recently reported acute infections or vaccinations. Only Caucasian adults living in Nashville, Tennessee, USA were represented among the donors. CD4+ T cells were enriched by magnetic negative selection, after which naive cells were positively selected on CD45RA and the negative fraction was taken as the memory subset. After blood collection by leukapheresis, PBMCs were isolated using Ficoll-Histopaque density gradient centrifugation and then cryopreserved in the vapor phase of liquid nitrogen. Analytical flow cytometry was used to check the purity and quantity of each magnetically sorted T cell population. Each sorted fraction had its genomic DNA isolated and then quantified by UV absorbance on a Nanodrop 2000c. TCR CDR3 regions were amplified from genomic DNA by multiplex PCR using the deep immunoSEQ assay. Genomic DNA extracted from each cell subset was distributed evenly over all wells of several immunoSEQ 96-well plates, and each plate served as one replicate. Each replicate PCR for sorted subsets received roughly 0.2 ug genomic DNA, equal to about 29,000 T cell genomes. Purified libraries were measured with a Qubit 3.0 fluorometer, size-checked on a Bioanalyzer 2100, and measured again with the KAPA Library Quantification kit. Each immunoSEQ 96-well plate was sequenced on its own single-read 150-cycle Illumina NextSeq 550 flow cell. Concerning the study's data processing: Because the immunoSEQ output included only junctional sequences and no quality scores, the filtering could not be the same as the filtering used for full-length reads. Sequences were annotated with PyIR, a Python wrapper for IgBLAST v1.9, using IMGT germline references to assign V/J genes and CDR3. Reads with weak V/J assignments (E-value above 1e-6), missing CDR3, stop codons, out-of-frame junctions, or ambiguous translated residues were removed. V3J clonotypes were defined by identical inferred V gene, J gene, and CDR3 amino acid sequence. Percentage overlap between repertoires was calculated by dividing the number of shared unique clonotypes by the size of the smaller repertoire. RTK rarefaction, the Chao1 estimator, and Recon v2.1 estimates of unobserved clonotypes were used to assess repertoire richness. Generation probabilities were computed with OLGA for all TCRbeta clonotypes obtained by the gDNA method from four donors. The source is immuneACCESS, and TCRdb retained only in-frame sequences with V and J called. Part of the clones is not carried over; for the studies checked, unresolved V genes explain less than half of this, and the remainder is unexplained. V and J calls and clone size are those listed in that table; D and trimming were worked out from the DNA. This sample lists roughly 2.2 million clones; just over 90% were detected once. Roughly 0.36% of the sample is in the top ten clones.

CDR1 ENHRY and CDR2 SYGVKD were looked up in the germline V gene. Counted from cysteine to phenylalanine, this CDR3 has 13 amino acids. Just the 39-base CDR3 DNA is kept, in frame starting at base 1. A note on this clone: Its antigen target is currently unknown. One end of the junction does not line up with germline, which may come from a read error.

The clonotype originates from a man between 18 and 35 years old in good health. Some clones in this sample may be carry-over from other donors' samples. The sequenced material came from naive CD4+ T cells from PBMCs. Explained via the paper, the cell subset or site label denotes: CD45RA+ positively selected. The chain employs TRBV10-3 and TRBJ1-1; 7 middle bases align to TRBD1. The CDR3 corresponds to CASSTTGETEAFF. The DNA sequence follows: TGTGCCAGCAGTACCACAGGGGAGACTGAAGCTTTCTTT.